This T cell receptor (beta chain) was recovered during a study of shared clonotypes between healthy human individuals. A remark on this clone: Its specificity is not known.

General study findings and limits: Clonotypes shared by all four donors outscored non-shared clonotypes in generation probability. When naive CD4 clonotypes were compared across a handful of donors, about 4.8% were shared.

The naive CD8 fraction comprised CD45RO-negative cells positively selected for CCR7 and excluded terminally differentiated effector memory CD45RA+ cells. Study donors comprised healthy, HIV-negative adults devoid of recent acute infection or vaccination. The CDR3 is made up of 13 amino acids. Germline V gene data show CDR1 as MNHNY and CDR2 as SVGAGI (reference sequence). V trimming: 2 bases; J trimming: 7 bases; junction bases outside the gene matches: 2. Sequencing was performed with immunoSEQ multiplex PCR; in TCRdb, only in-frame clones are kept and a portion is missing. The sample lists nearly 2 million clones; over 85% were seen once.

The TCR originated in a man aged 18 to 29 in good health. The specimen sequenced was naive CD8+ T cells sorted from blood. The chain carries TRBV6-6 and TRBJ1-5; 7 bases fit TRBD1. The CDR3, as DNA: TGTGCCAGCAGTTACCAACAGGGGCAGCCCCAGCATTTT. This encodes CASSYQQGQPQHF.